This T cell receptor beta chain is drawn from a study of blood T cell repertoires in COVID-19. Libraries were prepared by immunoSEQ multiplex PCR; TCRdb keeps only in-frame clonotypes and omits some of them. The sample has tens of thousands of clones; approximately 86% are singletons. This clone was detected only a few times. The CDR3 extends over 14 amino acids. V was clipped by 1 base and J by 4 bases, with 11 bases between them. Germline loops: CDR1 SGHNT, CDR2 YYREEE (reference sequence). Material: peripheral blood. This TCR derives from a man aged 55 to 70 with acute or convalescent COVID-19. V usage is TRBV5-4 and J usage is TRBJ1-2; the D is unclear. CDR3 nucleotide sequence: TGTGCCAGCAGCTTGATAAGAGGTGGCTATGGCTACACCTTC. Residues: CASSLIRGGYGYTF.